Below are 12 T cell receptor beta chains sequenced from a single sample in a study of identical twins listed by TCRdb under 2016. The library was built by means of 5' RACE. This sample was sequenced with an Illumina HiSeq 2000. In TCRdb, the public reads were trimmed at Q25 with fastp and aligned with MiXCR, with productive beta chains retained. Under each unique CDR3 protein, matching rows form one entry showing the most common genes and DNA. The sample table contains under 450,000 distinct CDR3 sequences; only one count was recorded for around 20% of them. The ten top clones hold 9% to 15% of the sample. The sequenced material came from naive T cells sorted from blood. The cell subset or site label of this sample denotes: cells isolated with a human naive T-cell isolation kit. These receptor sequences come from a man between 45 and 60 years old in good health.

The rearrangement joins TRBV20-1 to TRBJ2-7; perhaps TRBD2 as D (6 bases). CDR3 size: 13 residues. Trimming shortened V by 6 bases and J by 3 bases, and 15 bases separated the two germline ends. CDR1 is DFQATT, CDR2 SNEGSKA, per germline (reference sequence). As DNA, the CDR3 is TGCAGTGCCCGAGGACTAATTCACTACGAGCAGTACTTC. This sequence encodes CSARGLIHYEQYF.

The table lists this clonotype with many counts. The V call is TRBV12-3 or TRBV12-4, the J call TRBJ2-1; 10 bases align to TRBD2. The CDR3 loop spans 17 amino acids. The ends lost 4 bases at V and 1 base at J; junction bases unmatched: 7. The CDR3 sequence is CASSSHWTSGSYNEQFF. CDR3 bases: TGTGCCAGCAGTTCCCACTGGACTAGCGGTTCCTACAATGAGCAGTTCTTC.

CDR3 loop: CASSFWTPYEQYF. The CDR3 nucleotides are TGTGCCAGCAGCTTCTGGACTCCGTACGAGCAGTACTTC. The chain combines TRBV5-6 with TRBJ2-7, with a possible D match to TRBD2 (5 bases). V shed 2 bases and J shed 4 bases, with 10 bases lying between them. This CDR3 spans 13 amino acids. Germline CDR1 is SGHDT and CDR2 is YYEEEE.

This clonotype was seen a handful of times. This sequence joins TRBV7-6 and TRBJ2-7; perhaps TRBD2 as D (6 bases). This CDR3 region has 15 residues. V was trimmed by 1 base and J by 5 bases, leaving 15 bases between them. CDR1 and CDR2 from the germline V gene are SGHVS and FNYEAQ. CDR3: CASSLVGLVGDEQYF. In DNA form, the CDR3 reads TGTGCCAGCAGCTTAGTGGGACTTGTCGGCGACGAGCAGTACTTC.

On this clonotype itself: Since a much larger clone is just one base distant, this may be a read error. The genes are TRBV20-1 and TRBJ2-2, with 8 bases fitting TRBD1. This CDR3 is built from 14 residues. Germline CDR1 and CDR2: DFQATT and SNEGSKA (reference sequence). The junction had 3 bases not matched to a gene; V was cut back by 3 bases and J by 3 bases. The CDR3 loop is CSARDREDTGELFF. CDR3 nucleotides: TGCAGTGCTAGGGACAGGGAAGACACCGGGGAGCTGTTTTTT.

V usage is TRBV11-2 and J usage is TRBJ2-1; TRBD1 matches at 7 bases. J lost 11 bases, V lost 0 bases, and 4 bases had no gene match. This CDR3 is built from 13 residues. The germline V gene encodes CDR1 SGHAT and CDR2 FQNNGV. The DNA of the CDR3 is TGTGCCAGCAGCTTAGAACAGGGGAGCAAGCAGTTCTTC. As protein: CASSLEQGSKQFF.

This clonotype has a count of ten or more. V gene TRBV5-5 combines with J gene TRBJ1-2, with D possibly matching TRBD1 (6 bases). The V end was cut by 0 bases, the J end by 4 bases, with 10 bases between. Germline CDR1 is SGHKS and CDR2 is YYEKEE (reference sequence). This CDR3 contains 14 residues. CDR3 region: CASSLGTELYGYTF. CDR3 coding DNA: TGTGCCAGCAGCTTGGGGACAGAGCTCTATGGCTACACCTTC.

This clonotype was detected many times. This sequence joins TRBV3-1 and TRBJ2-1, with a weak D call TRBD2 (6 bases). The CDR3 loop spans 17 amino acids. V was trimmed by 5 bases and J by 3 bases, leaving 20 bases between them. Germline lookup yields CDR1 LGHDT and CDR2 YNNKEL (reference sequence). DNA of the CDR3: TGTGCCAGCAGCAACAAGTTCCCCGGGACTCTCTACAATGAGCAGTTCTTC. Encoded protein: CASSNKFPGTLYNEQFF.

The chain uses TRBV20-1 and TRBJ1-2, with no clear D. Between the trimmed V and J ends, which lost 7 bases and 5 bases, there was a span of 14 bases. CDR1 and CDR2 from the germline V gene are DFQATT and SNEGSKA (reference sequence). The CDR3 has 12 amino acids. CDR3 nucleotides: TGCAGTGGAAAAAGAAGAGGATATGGCTACACCTTC. It translates to CSGKRRGYGYTF.

V usage is TRBV7-9 and J usage is TRBJ2-1; D is undetermined. Germline CDR1 SEHNR, CDR2 FQNEAQ (reference sequence). The CDR3 totals 17 residues. The V end lost 0 bases, the J end lost 0 bases, and 12 bases lay between the germline ends. CDR3 protein: CASSLAGPWLSYNEQFF. CDR3 DNA sequence: TGTGCCAGCAGCTTAGCGGGTCCTTGGCTCTCCTACAATGAGCAGTTCTTC. Full variable domain (missing parts from reference TRBV7-9 and TRBJ2-1): DTGVSQNPRHKITKRGQNVTFRCDPISEHNRLYWYRQTLGQGPEFLTYFQNEAQLEKSRLLSDRFSAERPKGSFSTLEIQRTEQGDSAMYLCASSLAGPWLSYNEQFFGPGTRLTVL.

This clonotype was counted only a few times. The chain employs TRBV6-5 and TRBJ2-1; maybe TRBD2 (5 bases). Trimming pared 5 bases from V and 4 bases from J, leaving 12 bases between. The CDR3 has 14 amino acids. Germline CDR1 reads MNHEY; CDR2 reads SVGAGI. For the CDR3, the DNA is TGTGCCAGCAGTACTGCCTCGGGGTACAATGAGCAGTTCTTC. Its translation is CASSTASGYNEQFF.

This clonotype was recorded at least ten times. This sequence joins TRBV6-1 and TRBJ1-4, with a tentative D call TRBD1 (5 bases). CDR1 MNHNS and CDR2 SASEGT come from the germline V gene. Trimming took 6 bases from V and 7 from J, leaving 15 bases between them. The CDR3 loop spans 14 amino acids. This CDR3 reads CASSLREQGEKLFF. CDR3 bases: TGTGCCAGCAGCCTCCGGGAGCAGGGTGAAAAACTGTTTTTT.